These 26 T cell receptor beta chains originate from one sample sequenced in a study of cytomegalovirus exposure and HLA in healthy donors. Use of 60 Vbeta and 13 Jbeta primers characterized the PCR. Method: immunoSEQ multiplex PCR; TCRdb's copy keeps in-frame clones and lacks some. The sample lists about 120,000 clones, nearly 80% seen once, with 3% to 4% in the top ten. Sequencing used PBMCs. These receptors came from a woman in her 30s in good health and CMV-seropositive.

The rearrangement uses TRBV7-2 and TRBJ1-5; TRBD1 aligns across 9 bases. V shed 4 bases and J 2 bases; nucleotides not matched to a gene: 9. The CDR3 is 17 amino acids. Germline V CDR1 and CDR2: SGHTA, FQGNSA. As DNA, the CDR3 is TGTGCCAGCAGCTCAATTGGGACAGGGAAAGGCAATCAGCCCCAGCATTTT. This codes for CASSSIGTGKGNQPQHF. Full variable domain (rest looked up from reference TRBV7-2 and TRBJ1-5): GAGVSQSPSNKVTEKGKDVELRCDPISGHTALYWYRQSLGQGLEFLIYFQGNSAPDKSGLPSDRFSAERTGGSVSTLTIQRTQQEDSAVYLCASSSIGTGKGNQPQHFGDGTRLSIL.

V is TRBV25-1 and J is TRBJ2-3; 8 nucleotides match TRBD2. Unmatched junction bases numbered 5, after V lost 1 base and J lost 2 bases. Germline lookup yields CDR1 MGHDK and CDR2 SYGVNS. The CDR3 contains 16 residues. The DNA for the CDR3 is TGTGCCAGCAGTGAATGGGGACTAGACTTCACAGATACGCAGTATTTT. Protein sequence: CASSEWGLDFTDTQYF. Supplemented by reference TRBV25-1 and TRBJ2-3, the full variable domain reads EADIYQTPRYLVIGTGKKITLECSQTMGHDKMYWYQQDPGMELHLIHYSYGVNSTEKGDLSSESTVSRIRTEHFPLTLESARPSHTSQYLCASSEWGLDFTDTQYFGPGTRLTVL.

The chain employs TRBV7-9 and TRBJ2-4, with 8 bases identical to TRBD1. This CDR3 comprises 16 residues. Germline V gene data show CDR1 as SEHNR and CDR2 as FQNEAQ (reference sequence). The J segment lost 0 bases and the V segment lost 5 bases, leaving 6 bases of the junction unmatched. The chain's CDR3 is CASSGDRILAKNIQYF. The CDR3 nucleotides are TGTGCCAGCAGCGGGGACAGGATACTAGCCAAAAACATTCAGTACTTC.

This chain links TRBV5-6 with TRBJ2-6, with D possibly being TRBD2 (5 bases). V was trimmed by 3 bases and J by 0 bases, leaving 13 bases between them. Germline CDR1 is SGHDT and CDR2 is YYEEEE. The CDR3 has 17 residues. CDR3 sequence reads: CASSWAPSLSGANVLTF. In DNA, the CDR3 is TGTGCCAGCAGCTGGGCTCCTAGCCTCTCTGGGGCCAACGTCCTGACTTTC.

CDR3: CSVGRGVGSTGELFF. The CDR3 DNA reads TGCAGCGTTGGCCGGGGGGTGGGGAGCACCGGGGAGCTGTTTTTT. The chain employs TRBV29-1 and TRBJ2-2; 7 bases line up with TRBD2. The V and J ends lost 4 bases and 4 bases, in that order; junction bases with no gene match: 9. CDR1 is SQVTM and CDR2 is ANQGSEA in the germline V gene. CDR3 length: 15 residues.

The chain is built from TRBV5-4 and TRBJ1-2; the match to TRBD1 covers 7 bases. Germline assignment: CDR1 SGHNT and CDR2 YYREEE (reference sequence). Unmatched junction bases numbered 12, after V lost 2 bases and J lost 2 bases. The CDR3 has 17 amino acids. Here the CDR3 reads CASSFGLTGTRNYGYTF. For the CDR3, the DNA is TGTGCCAGCAGCTTTGGGTTGACAGGGACTCGGAACTATGGCTACACCTTC. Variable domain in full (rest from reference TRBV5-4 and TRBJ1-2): ETGVTQSPTHLIKTRGQQVTLRCSSQSGHNTVSWYQQALGQGPQFIFQYYREEENGRGNFPPRFSGLQFPNYSSELNVNALELDDSALYLCASSFGLTGTRNYGYTFGSGTRLTVV.

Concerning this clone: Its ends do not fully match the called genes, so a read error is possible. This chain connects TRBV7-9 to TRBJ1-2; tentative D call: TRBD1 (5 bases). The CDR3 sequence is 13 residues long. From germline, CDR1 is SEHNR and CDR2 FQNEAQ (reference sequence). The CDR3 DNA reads TGTTCCAGCAGCTTCCCCGGAGGGGAAGGCTACACCTTC. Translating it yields CSSSFPGGEGYTF. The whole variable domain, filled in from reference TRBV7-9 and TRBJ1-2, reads DTGVSQNPRHKITKRGQNVTFRCDPISEHNRLYWYRQTLGQGPEFLTYFQNEAQLEKSRLLSDRFSAERPKGSFSTLEIQRTEQGDSAMYLCSSSFPGGEGYTFGSGTRLTVV.

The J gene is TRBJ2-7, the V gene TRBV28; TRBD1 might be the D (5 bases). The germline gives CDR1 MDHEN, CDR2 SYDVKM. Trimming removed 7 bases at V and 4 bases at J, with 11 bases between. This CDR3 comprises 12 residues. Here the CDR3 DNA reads TGTGCCAGCAAGGGCAGGGTATACGAGCAGTACTTC. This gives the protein CASKGRVYEQYF.

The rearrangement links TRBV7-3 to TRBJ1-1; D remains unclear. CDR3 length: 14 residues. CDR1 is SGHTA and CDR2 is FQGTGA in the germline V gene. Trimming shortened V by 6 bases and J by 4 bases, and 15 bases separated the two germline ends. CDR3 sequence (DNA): TGTGCCAGCAGTTCTCTTGGAGGGCTCACTGAAGCTTTCTTT. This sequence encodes CASSSLGGLTEAFF.

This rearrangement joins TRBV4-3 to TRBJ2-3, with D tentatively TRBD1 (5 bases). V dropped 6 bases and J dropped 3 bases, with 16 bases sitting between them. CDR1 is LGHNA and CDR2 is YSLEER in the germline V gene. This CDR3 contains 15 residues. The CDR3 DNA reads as TGCGCCAGCAGTCTAGAAGGGGCGGCGACAGATACGCAGTATTTT. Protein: CASSLEGAATDTQYF.

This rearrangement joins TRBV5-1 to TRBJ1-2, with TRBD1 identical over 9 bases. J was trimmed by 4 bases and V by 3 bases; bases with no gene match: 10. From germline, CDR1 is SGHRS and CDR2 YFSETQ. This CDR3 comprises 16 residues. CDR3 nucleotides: TGCGCCAGCAGCTCCCAATTACAGGGGGCTGTCTATGGCTACACCTTC. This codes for CASSSQLQGAVYGYTF.

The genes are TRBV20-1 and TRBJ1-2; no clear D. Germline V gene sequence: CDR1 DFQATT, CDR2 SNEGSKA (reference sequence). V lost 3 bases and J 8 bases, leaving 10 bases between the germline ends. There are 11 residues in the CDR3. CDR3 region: CSASNSLGYTF. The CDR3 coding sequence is TGCAGTGCTAGCAACTCCTTGGGCTACACCTTC.

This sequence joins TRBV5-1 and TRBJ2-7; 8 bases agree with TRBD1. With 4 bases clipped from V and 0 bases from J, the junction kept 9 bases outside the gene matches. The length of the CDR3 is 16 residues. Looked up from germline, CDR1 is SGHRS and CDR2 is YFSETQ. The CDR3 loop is CASSRDGQGGSYEQYF. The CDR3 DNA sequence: TGCGCCAGCAGCCGCGATGGACAGGGCGGCTCCTACGAGCAGTACTTC.

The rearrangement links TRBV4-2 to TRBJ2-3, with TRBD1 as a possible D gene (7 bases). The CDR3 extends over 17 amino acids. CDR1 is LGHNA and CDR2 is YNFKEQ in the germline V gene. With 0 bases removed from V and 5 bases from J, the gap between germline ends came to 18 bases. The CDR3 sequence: CASSQDNYRQGGDTQYF. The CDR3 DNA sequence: TGTGCCAGCAGCCAAGATAATTATCGGCAGGGGGGAGATACGCAGTATTTT.

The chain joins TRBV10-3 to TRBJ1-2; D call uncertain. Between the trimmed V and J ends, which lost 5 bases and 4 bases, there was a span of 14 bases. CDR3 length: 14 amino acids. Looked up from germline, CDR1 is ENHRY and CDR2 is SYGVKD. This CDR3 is CAISTAADSYGYTF. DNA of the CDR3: TGTGCCATCAGTACGGCAGCGGATAGCTATGGCTACACCTTC.

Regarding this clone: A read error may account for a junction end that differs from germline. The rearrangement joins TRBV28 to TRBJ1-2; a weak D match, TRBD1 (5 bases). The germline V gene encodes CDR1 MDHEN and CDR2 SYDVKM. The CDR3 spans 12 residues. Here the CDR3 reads CASSWGGREPEF. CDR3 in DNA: TGTGCCAGCAGTTGGGGGGGTAGGGAACCTGAGTTC.

In nucleotides, the CDR3 is TGTGCCAGCAGCTCGAACTACGAGCAGTACTTC. It specifies CASSSNYEQYF. The rearrangement uses TRBV5-6 and TRBJ2-5; D gene uncertain. Gene TRBJ2-7 matches the end of the DNA better, so the J call may be wrong. Germline CDR1 reads SGHDT; CDR2 reads YYEEEE. The CDR3 is 11 amino acids.

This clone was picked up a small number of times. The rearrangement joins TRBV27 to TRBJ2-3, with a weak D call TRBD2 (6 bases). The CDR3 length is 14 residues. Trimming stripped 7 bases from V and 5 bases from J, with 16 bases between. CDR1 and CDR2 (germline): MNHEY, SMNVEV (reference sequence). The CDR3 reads CASTGTSRIDTQYF. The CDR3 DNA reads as TGTGCCAGCACCGGGACTTCGCGTATAGATACGCAGTATTTT.

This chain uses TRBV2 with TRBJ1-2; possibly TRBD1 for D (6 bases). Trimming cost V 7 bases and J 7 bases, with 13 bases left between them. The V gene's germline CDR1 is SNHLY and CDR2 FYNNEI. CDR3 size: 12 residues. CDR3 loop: CASNLQGPGYTF. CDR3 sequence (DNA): TGTGCCAGCAACTTACAGGGACCTGGCTACACCTTC.

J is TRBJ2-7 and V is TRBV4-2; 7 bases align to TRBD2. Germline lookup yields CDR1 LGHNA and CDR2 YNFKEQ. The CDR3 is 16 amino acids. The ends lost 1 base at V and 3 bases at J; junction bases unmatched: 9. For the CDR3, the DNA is TGTGCCAGCAGCCAAGTGGGGGGGGACTGGTTCTACGAGCAGTACTTC. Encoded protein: CASSQVGGDWFYEQYF.

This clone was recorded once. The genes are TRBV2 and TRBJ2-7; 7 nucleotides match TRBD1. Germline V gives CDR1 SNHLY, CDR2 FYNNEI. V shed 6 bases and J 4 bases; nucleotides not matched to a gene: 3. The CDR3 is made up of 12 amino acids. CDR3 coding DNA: TGTGCCAGCAGGGGGACAGCGTACGAGCAGTACTTC. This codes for CASRGTAYEQYF.

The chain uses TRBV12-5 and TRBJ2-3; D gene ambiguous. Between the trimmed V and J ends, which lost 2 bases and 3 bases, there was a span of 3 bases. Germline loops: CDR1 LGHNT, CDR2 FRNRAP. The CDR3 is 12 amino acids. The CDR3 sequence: CASGLLTDTQYF. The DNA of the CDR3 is TGTGCTAGTGGTTTGCTTACAGATACGCAGTATTTT.

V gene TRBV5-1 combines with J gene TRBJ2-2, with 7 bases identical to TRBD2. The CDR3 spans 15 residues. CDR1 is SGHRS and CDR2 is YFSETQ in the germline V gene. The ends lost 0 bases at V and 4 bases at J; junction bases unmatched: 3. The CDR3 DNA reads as TGCGCCAGCAGCTTGGGGACTAGTTCCACCGGGGAGCTGTTTTTT. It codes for CASSLGTSSTGELFF.

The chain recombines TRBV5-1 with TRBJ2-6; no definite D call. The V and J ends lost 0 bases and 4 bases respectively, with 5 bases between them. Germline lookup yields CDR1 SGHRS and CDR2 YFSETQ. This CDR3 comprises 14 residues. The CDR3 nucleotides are TGCGCCAGCAGCTTGGCCCGGGGGGCCAACGTCCTGACTTTC. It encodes CASSLARGANVLTF.

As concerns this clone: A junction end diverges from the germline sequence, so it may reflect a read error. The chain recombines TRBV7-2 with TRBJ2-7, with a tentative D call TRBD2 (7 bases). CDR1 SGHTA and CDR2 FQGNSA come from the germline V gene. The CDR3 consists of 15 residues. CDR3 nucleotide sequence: TGTGCCAACAGCTTGTCCGGGGGGCTATCCTACGAGCAGTACTTC. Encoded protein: CANSLSGGLSYEQYF.

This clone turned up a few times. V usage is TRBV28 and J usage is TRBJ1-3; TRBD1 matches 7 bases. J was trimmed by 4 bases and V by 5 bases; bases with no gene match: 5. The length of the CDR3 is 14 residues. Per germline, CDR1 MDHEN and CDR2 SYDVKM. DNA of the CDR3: TGTGCCAGCAGTCAAGGGGGCGACGGAAACACCATATATTTT. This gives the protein CASSQGGDGNTIYF.